This section outlines one T cell receptor beta chain sequence together with its context. After constant-region reverse-primer amplification, full-length variable regions underwent semi-nested PCR with Nested Universal Primer A. Each CDR3 protein gets one entry after TCRdb re-called the 5' RACE reads with MiXCR. Of 13,000 or so distinct CDR3 sequences listed, roughly half are singletons. The ends were cut back, 4 bases at V and 6 bases at J, with 4 bases in the middle. The CDR3 runs 10 residues. Germline-derived CDR1 and CDR2 are SQVTM and ANQGSEA. Tregs were sorted as CD4+CD25+CD127-/low cells. This receptor was taken from a female donor with breast cancer. The chain is built from TRBV29-1 and TRBJ2-1; no reliable D call. The sample taken for sequencing was tumor-infiltrating Tregs sorted from the breast tumor. CDR3 sequence: CSVVSNEQFF. The CDR3 coding sequence is TGCAGCGTTGTGTCCAATGAGCAGTTCTTC.